The subject of this entry is one T cell receptor (beta chain). Its antigen remains unknown. The record originates from a study of cytomegalovirus exposure and HLA in healthy donors. 60 Vbeta and 13 Jbeta primers were used in PCR. Sequencing used immunoSEQ multiplex PCR; TCRdb keeps in-frame clones, though not all of them. The sample has roughly 120,000 clones; under 80% are singletons. Donors were ostensibly healthy at sampling, although undocumented immune exposures were probable. Germline values: CDR1 MNHNY, CDR2 SVGAGI (reference sequence). V lost 5 bases to trimming and J lost 0 bases; unmatched junction nucleotides: 4. The CDR3 consists of 14 residues. Study conclusions and caveats: The listing of 160 or so TCR beta chains classed them as cytomegalovirus-associated.

This clonotype originated in a woman in her fifties or sixties in good health and CMV-seropositive. Sample: PBMCs. The chain links TRBV6-6 to TRBJ2-7; TRBD1 aligns across 7 bases. CDR3: CASSPTGSSYEQYF. DNA of the CDR3: TGTGCCAGCAGTCCGACAGGGAGCTCCTACGAGCAGTACTTC.